The clone carrying this T cell receptor gamma chain is medium-sized within its sample. The data stem from a study of gamma-delta T cells after stem cell transplantation. TCRdb applied CATT to the RT-PCR reads for clone calling. The sample has over 2,000 gamma-chain clones, 6.6% seen once. The junction had 3 bases not matched to a gene; V was cut back by 2 bases and J by 5 bases. Per the germline V gene, CDR1 is GITISATS and CDR2 is ISYDGTV (reference sequence). This CDR3 spans 16 amino acids. The sequencing sample was made of gamma-delta T cells. This TCR was sampled from a human donor. It is not recorded whose cells these are; they may come from a transplant donor. The genes are TRGV9 and TRGJP. This CDR3 reads CALWEGKELGKKIKVF. CDR3 in DNA: TGTGCCTTGTGGGAGGGGAAAGAGTTGGGCAAAAAAATCAAGGTATTT.